The 25 T cell receptor beta chains below were found in one sample sequenced in a study of cytomegalovirus exposure and HLA in healthy donors. Use of 60 Vbeta and 13 Jbeta primers characterized the PCR. The protocol was immunoSEQ multiplex PCR, while the TCRdb copy is restricted to in-frame clones and leaves out a portion. This table holds a few hundred thousand clones, about 83% found once. The sequenced sample was PBMCs. Receptors originate from a woman aged 40 to 55 in good health and CMV-seropositive.

The genes are TRBV7-9 and TRBJ1-2; 7 bases agree with TRBD1. The CDR3 contains 15 residues. Germline-derived CDR1 and CDR2 are SEHNR and FQNEAQ (reference sequence). V shed 4 bases and J 8 bases; nucleotides not matched to a gene: 13. CDR3 in amino acids: CASSSGTDYQEGYTF. In DNA form, the CDR3 reads TGTGCCAGCAGCTCCGGGACAGATTACCAGGAAGGCTACACCTTC. Full variable domain (remainder filled in from reference TRBV7-9 and TRBJ1-2): DTGVSQNPRHKITKRGQNVTFRCDPISEHNRLYWYRQTLGQGPEFLTYFQNEAQLEKSRLLSDRFSAERPKGSFSTLEIQRTEQGDSAMYLCASSSGTDYQEGYTFGSGTRLTVV.

The V and J genes are TRBV4-2 and TRBJ1-1; 7 positions match TRBD1. The germline V gene has CDR1 LGHNA and CDR2 YNFKEQ. This CDR3 spans 14 amino acids. V shed 4 bases and J 4 bases; nucleotides not matched to a gene: 6. The CDR3 region is CASSPDRDGTEAFF. CDR3 in DNA: TGTGCCAGCAGCCCCGACAGGGATGGCACTGAAGCTTTCTTT.

This chain uses TRBV30 with TRBJ1-5; tentative D call: TRBD1 (6 bases). From germline, CDR1 is GTSNPN and CDR2 SVGIG (reference sequence). Trimming left V 4 bases short and J 3 bases short, with 10 bases between. This CDR3 is built from 13 residues. The CDR3 loop is CAWTGQNNQPQHF. CDR3 nucleotides: TGTGCCTGGACCGGACAGAACAATCAGCCCCAGCATTTT.

The chain employs TRBV9 and TRBJ1-4, with 10 bases fitting TRBD1. This CDR3 is 15 amino acids long. V shed 4 bases, J shed 4 bases, and the junction held 4 bases outside the gene matches. Germline V lookup: CDR1 SGDLS, CDR2 YYNGEE. CDR3 coding DNA: TGTGCCAGCAGCCCGGGACAGGGGTTTAATGAAAAACTGTTTTTT. This translates into CASSPGQGFNEKLFF.

The chain joins TRBV6-6 to TRBJ1-5; TRBD1 matches 7 bases. Germline CDR1 reads MNHNY; CDR2 reads SVGAGI (reference sequence). The CDR3 covers 15 residues. The J segment lost 0 bases and the V segment lost 6 bases, leaving 5 bases of the junction unmatched. CDR3 nucleotide sequence: TGTGCCAGCAGACCGACAGGGCTTAGCAATCAGCCCCAGCATTTT. Its translation: CASRPTGLSNQPQHF.

The gene calls are TRBV6-1 and TRBJ2-3, with a tentative D call TRBD2 (5 bases). Germline-derived CDR1 and CDR2 are MNHNS and SASEGT. The CDR3 is made up of 14 amino acids. V was shortened by 2 bases and J by 14 bases, with 20 bases between the two germline ends. The CDR3 protein is CASSERREASIVYF. As DNA, the CDR3 is TGTGCCAGCAGTGAACGCCGGGAAGCATCGATAGTGTATTTT.

This chain links TRBV19 with TRBJ2-2, with D possibly matching TRBD2 (5 bases). The CDR3 is made up of 13 amino acids. In germline, CDR1 is LNHDA, CDR2 SQIVND (reference sequence). V was cut by 8 bases and J by 3 bases, with 10 bases left in between. This CDR3 is CASRTGYTGELFF. The CDR3 coding sequence is TGTGCCAGTCGGACTGGTTACACCGGGGAGCTGTTTTTT.

This sequence joins TRBV28 and TRBJ1-1, with D maybe TRBD1 (6 bases). Germline V CDR1 and CDR2: MDHEN, SYDVKM. Trimming removed 6 bases from V and 1 base from J, with 15 bases in between. This CDR3 is built from 15 residues. The CDR3 DNA follows: TGTGCCAGCAGGTTAAGCACACAGGGGAACACTGAAGCTTTCTTT. The encoded protein is CASRLSTQGNTEAFF.

The V call is TRBV4-3, the J call TRBJ1-5; unclear D gene. Germline V gene data show CDR1 as LGHNA and CDR2 as YSLEER. This CDR3 is built from 15 residues. Trimming cost V 0 bases and J 2 bases, with 8 bases left between them. The CDR3 sequence: CASSQEFQGNQPQHF. CDR3 nucleotide sequence: TGCGCCAGCAGCCAAGAGTTCCAGGGCAATCAGCCCCAGCATTTT.

The chain employs TRBV27 and TRBJ2-7, with 9 nucleotides matching TRBD1. Germline V gene data show CDR1 as MNHEY and CDR2 as SMNVEV (reference sequence). Unmatched junction bases numbered 8, after V lost 8 bases and J lost 6 bases. CDR3 size: 13 residues. CDR3 amino acids: CASSGQGSLEQYF. The DNA for the CDR3 is TGTGCCAGCTCGGGACAGGGAAGTCTCGAGCAGTACTTC.

About this clone itself: Compared with germline, one end of the junction differs, possibly owing to a read error. This chain's CDR3 is CASSRGLVQERFF. The DNA for the CDR3 is TGTGCCAGCTCACGGGGACTAGTCCAAGAGCGGTTCTTC. The rearrangement uses TRBV18 and TRBJ2-1; 8 bases map to TRBD2. This CDR3 region has 13 residues. Germline-derived CDR1 and CDR2 are KGHSH and LQKENI.

CDR3 protein: CASSPGASSLYGYTF. CDR3 DNA sequence: TGTGCCAGTAGTCCAGGGGCCTCAAGCCTCTATGGCTACACCTTC. J is TRBJ1-2 and V is TRBV19, with D perhaps matching TRBD1 (6 bases). Germline CDR1 LNHDA, CDR2 SQIVND (reference sequence). The CDR3 covers 15 residues. The V and J ends lost 5 bases and 4 bases respectively, with 17 bases between them.

This chain uses TRBV7-8 with TRBJ2-3; no clear D gene. V lost 1 base and J lost 7, with 9 bases in between. This CDR3 comprises 13 residues. From germline, CDR1 is SGHVS and CDR2 FQNEAQ. CDR3 nucleotide sequence: TGTGCCAGCAGCTTAGTTACGGTGTATACGCAGTATTTT. Residues: CASSLVTVYTQYF.

The chain joins TRBV30 to TRBJ2-1, with 11 bases lining up with TRBD1. Germline loops: CDR1 GTSNPN, CDR2 SVGIG (reference sequence). V shed 3 bases, J shed 7 bases, and the junction held 2 bases outside the gene matches. The CDR3 is 13 residues long. The CDR3 spells CAWRRDRGNEQFF. CDR3 bases: TGTGCCTGGAGAAGGGACAGGGGGAATGAGCAGTTCTTC.

This clone showed up just once. The gene calls are TRBV19 and TRBJ2-7; TRBD1 is a possible D gene (6 bases). V was pared by 5 bases and J by 1 base, with 12 bases between. Germline V gives CDR1 LNHDA, CDR2 SQIVND (reference sequence). The CDR3 is 14 residues long. The CDR3 reads CASSVYRESYEQYF. CDR3 bases: TGTGCCAGTAGTGTTTACAGGGAATCCTACGAGCAGTACTTC.

This chain joins TRBV21-1 and TRBJ1-5; TRBD1, as called in the table, went unchecked against the DNA. TRBV21-1 is shown as a pseudogene. The CDR3 is 21 amino acids. The CDR3 region has the DNA TGTGCCAGCAGCAACTGGGACAGGCGGGAACCATGGGGGGGTAGCAATCAGCCCCAGCATTTT. The encoded protein is CASSNWDRREPWGGSNQPQHF.

This rearrangement joins TRBV7-2 to TRBJ1-6; TRBD1 is a possible D gene (5 bases). CDR1 and CDR2 from the germline V gene are SGHTA and FQGNSA. The CDR3 is 16 residues long. Trimming took off 3 bases at V and 2 bases at J, with 11 bases between the two ends. The CDR3 region is CASSFSGLPYNSPLHF. The CDR3 region has the DNA TGTGCCAGCAGCTTCTCAGGGTTGCCCTATAATTCACCCCTCCACTTT.

V gene TRBV27 combines with J gene TRBJ1-6; D possibly corresponds to TRBD1 (5 bases). This CDR3 contains 15 residues. Germline values: CDR1 MNHEY, CDR2 SMNVEV (reference sequence). The ends were cut back, 0 bases at V and 8 bases at J, with 11 bases in the middle. The CDR3 sequence: CASSLSSGWYSPLHF. The CDR3 DNA sequence: TGTGCCAGCAGTTTATCGTCAGGGTGGTATTCACCCCTCCACTTT.

The V and J genes are TRBV29-1 and TRBJ1-2, with 7 positions matching TRBD1. CDR1 and CDR2 (germline): SQVTM, ANQGSEA. The CDR3 runs 16 residues. V dropped 3 bases and J dropped 7; count of bases not matched to a gene: 17. The CDR3 coding sequence is TGCAGCGTTGAGGGACAGTGGGGATCGGATAAGTGTGGCTACACCTTC. It is translated as CSVEGQWGSDKCGYTF.

V is TRBV4-3 and J is TRBJ1-5; D uncertain. Germline CDR1 LGHNA, CDR2 YSLEER. The CDR3 covers 14 residues. The germline V and J ends were trimmed by 7 bases and 4 bases, with 14 bases remaining between them. The CDR3 spells CASTPEPGNQPQHF. In nucleotides, the CDR3 is TGCGCCAGCACCCCTGAGCCCGGGAATCAGCCCCAGCATTTT.

This clone has a handful of counts. The chain uses TRBV28 and TRBJ1-2, with a possible D match to TRBD1 (5 bases). CDR3 length equals 13 residues. From germline, CDR1 is MDHEN and CDR2 SYDVKM. Deletions cut 6 bases from V and 1 base from J, with 9 bases between. The CDR3, as DNA: TGTGCCAGCAGATCAGGGTTTAACTATGGCTACACCTTC. The encoded protein is CASRSGFNYGYTF.

The chain couples TRBV6-1 to TRBJ2-7, with D possibly matching TRBD2 (6 bases). Germline V lookup: CDR1 MNHNS, CDR2 SASEGT. The V and J ends lost 6 bases and 4 bases respectively, with 16 bases between them. CDR3 length: 14 residues. DNA of the CDR3: TGTGCCAGCAGGGGCGGGGCTAGCCTATACGAGCAGTACTTC. Encoded protein: CASRGGASLYEQYF.

The rearrangement links TRBV28 to TRBJ2-2; D is unresolved. V lost 5 bases to trimming and J lost 2 bases, with 9 bases between them. Germline CDR1 MDHEN, CDR2 SYDVKM. The CDR3 contains 14 residues. The CDR3 coding sequence is TGTGCCAGCAGTACCCACAGCAACACCGGGGAGCTGTTTTTT. This gives the protein CASSTHSNTGELFF.

A word on this clone: A read error may produce the germline difference seen at one junction end. The chain is built from TRBV7-9 and TRBJ2-7, with D unresolved. Germline V gives CDR1 SEHNR, CDR2 FQNEAQ (reference sequence). CDR3 length: 13 amino acids. The CDR3 DNA sequence: TGTTCCAGCAGCCAACAAGTTACCTACGAGCAGTACTTC. Residues: CSSSQQVTYEQYF.

The chain uses TRBV5-4 and TRBJ2-1, with 14 bases matching TRBD2. Germline V CDR1 and CDR2: SGHNT, YYREEE (reference sequence). This CDR3 region has 16 residues. J gave up 8 bases and V 1 base, and 5 bases lay outside the gene matches. The CDR3 coding sequence is TGTGCCAGCAGCTTGACCTGGGGACTAGCGGGAGATGAGCAGTTCTTC. The encoded protein is CASSLTWGLAGDEQFF.